The rows below give T cell receptor beta chains drawn from one sample of a study of cytomegalovirus exposure and HLA in healthy donors. The protocol was immunoSEQ multiplex PCR, while the TCRdb copy is restricted to in-frame clones and leaves out a portion. This table has 130,000 or so clones, approximately 85% appearing once. Sequenced: PBMCs. The source is a woman aged 25 to 39 in good health and CMV-seropositive. The CDR3 runs from the conserved cysteine through the conserved F or W. D genes are given only for firm matches. Expanded clones are given a class, and other clones once, few, many or no size at all.

D | size | J | V | DNA | CDR3
. | . | TRBJ1-4 | TRBV27 | TGTGCCAGCGGGGGGACGAGGCATGAAAAACTGTTTTTT | CASGGTRHEKLFF
TRBD2 | . | TRBJ2-5 | TRBV4-1 | TGCGCCAGCAGCCAAGGGAGGGGACTAGCGGGGGCCAGACCCACGGGGACCCAGTACTTC | CASSQGRGLAGARPTGTQYF
. | few | TRBJ1-2 | TRBV28 | TGTGCCAGCCTATTACCCGGTGGCTATGGCTACACCTTC | CASLLPGGYGYTF
. | once | TRBJ1-4 | TRBV9 | TGTGCCAGCCAGCGGGGCAACGGTGAAAAACTGTTTTTT | CASQRGNGEKLFF
TRBD1 | few | TRBJ2-7 | TRBV5-6 | TGTGCCAGCAGCTTGGTCAGGGGGCGCGAGCAGTACTTC | CASSLVRGREQYF
TRBD1 | . | TRBJ1-2 | TRBV7-3 | TGTGCCAGCAGCGGACAGGGGGCGGTTGGCTACACCTTC | CASSGQGAVGYTF
TRBD1 | . | TRBJ2-1 | TRBV7-3 | TGTGCCAGCAGCTTAGGGCCAGGGGGAGAGCAGTTCTTC | CASSLGPGGEQFF
. | . | TRBJ2-3 | TRBV20-1 | TGCAGTGCTCCGGACTCCAACTATCAGTATTTT | CSAPDSNYQYF
. | . | TRBJ1-2 | TRBV29-1 | TGCAGCGTTGCAGGGGTTACTAACTATGGCTACACCTTC | CSVAGVTNYGYTF
. | . | TRBJ2-3 | TRBV21-1 | TGTGCCAGCAGCCCTCGGACTAGCGGGAGAAACGGCACAGATACGCAGTATTTT | CASSPRTSGRNGTDTQYF
. | once | TRBJ2-1 | TRBV27 | TGTGCCTGCCTGATGGGGGCGTCCTACAATGAGCAGTTCTTC | CACLMGASYNEQFF